Below, one T cell receptor beta chain is given with its context. Its antigen remains unidentified. No much larger clonotype is one base removed from it; base qualities were not supplied. The immunoSEQ Assay, a bias-controlled multiplex PCR, was used to amplify TCRbeta CDR3 regions from genomic DNA. Per the authors' processing: The number of nucleated cells in each sample was estimated by amplification of reference gene primers within the assay. Sequence reads were collapsed and filtered to measure the absolute abundance of every unique TCRbeta CDR3 rearrangement. Productive Simpson clonality was computed per sample as the square root of Simpson's diversity index over productive rearrangements. In its TCRdb copy, this immuneACCESS table keeps in-frame sequences only and misses some clones. Where compared with another copy, unresolved V genes explain less than half of these, and the others have no known cause. V, J and clone size were drawn from that table, and D and trimming were deduced from the DNA. Recorded for this sample are under 300,000 clones; over 75% of them occurred a single time. The ten largest clonotypes hold about 1% of the sample.

The sample belongs to a study of blood T cell repertoires in COVID-19 (dated by TCRdb to about 2020). In terms of the full investigation: Samples covering the acute and convalescent phases of COVID-19 were provided by collaborators in the United States, Italy and Spain. The repertoires were made available in a free public database intended to serve as a resource for research on the immune response to SARS-CoV-2. Samples were obtained from the ongoing ImmuneRACE study (first 160 participants) and from some 1,300 subjects provided by 6 global collaborators. The dataset comprised deeply sampled blood TCRbeta repertoires from subjects exposed to, actively infected with, or recovered from COVID-19. HLA class I and class II types, where available, came from metadata supplied by the sample provider rather than from assay-based typing. The sample metadata nearly always contained a de-identified subject ID, COVID-19 status, age in years and sex. The material from the prospective study consisted of cDNA or gDNA derived from T cells, B-cell-depleted T cells, or PBMCs.

The study at large found these results: The quantity of clinical and demographic metadata differed by source and by participant and was supplied without curation.

Participants in the prospective study were aged roughly 18 to 100 years, lived in about two dozen United States geographic areas, and enrolled through a virtual design. Cohort assignment in the prospective study relied on participant-reported clinical history from a screening survey and a study questionnaire. Recovered participants in ImmuneRACE Cohort 3 were defined by two consecutive negative NP/OP PCR tests, clearance by a healthcare professional, or resolution of symptoms. Each participant in the prospective study had whole blood, serum and a nasopharyngeal or oropharyngeal swab collected by mobile phlebotomists. Participants in the prospective study had the option to provide additional blood draws and questionnaires over a roughly two-month period. Prospective study blood samples were shipped either frozen or at room temperature before DNA extraction. CDR1 and CDR2, per the germline V gene, are SGHRS and YFSETQ. The CDR3 measures 14 amino acids from cysteine to phenylalanine. Of all the DNA, just the CDR3 is kept, 42 bases in frame from base 1. Relative to germline, V is missing 2 bases and J is missing 2 bases, with 2 bases of the junction outside any gene match.

The chain employs TRBV5-1 and TRBJ1-1; TRBD1 matches 8 bases in the middle. The sequence derives from a woman in her thirties who had recovered from COVID-19. Sequencing was done on a sample of PBMCs or T cells enriched from blood (not recorded which). The DNA is as follows: TGCGCCAGCAGCTTACAGGGGGGAAACACTGAAGCTTTCTTT. This gives the protein CASSLQGGNTEAFF.